The present T cell receptor (beta chain) was sequenced within a study of blood T cell repertoires in COVID-19. Across the study: Samples taken during acute and convalescent COVID-19 were collected in the United States, Italy and Spain. Sources were T cells, B-cell-depleted T cells, or PBMCs; the material itself was cDNA or gDNA.

Per the original methods: Reference gene primer amplification in the assay estimated nucleated cell counts. Profiled with immunoSEQ multiplex PCR; TCRdb holds only in-frame clones, not every one. The V and J calls and the clone size are those of that table, but D and trimming were determined from the DNA. The sample holds about 210,000 clones, 83% seen once. CDR1 MNHNS and CDR2 SASEGT come from the germline V gene. After removal of 2 bases from V and 5 bases from J, the junction contained 10 bases not matched to a gene. The CDR3 is 16 amino acids. Sequencing used peripheral blood. The chain combines TRBV6-1 with TRBJ2-7, with 9 bases that match TRBD1. The TCR originated in a woman aged 40 to 55 with active or convalescent COVID-19. The CDR3 coding sequence is TGTGCCAGCAGTGAACTTCCGGGACAGGGAATCGACGAGCAGTACTTC. It yields the protein CASSELPGQGIDEQYF.